This TCR beta chain was obtained from a study of OX40 agonist ivuxolimab in advanced cancers. Repertoires were generated with immunoSEQ multiplex PCR, while TCRdb's copy carries only in-frame clones and drops some. The profile shows more than 60,000 clones, roughly 80% of them singletons. Trimming shortened V by 6 bases and J by 8 bases, and 17 bases separated the two germline ends. The CDR3 runs 13 residues. Germline V gene data show CDR1 as SQVTM and CDR2 as ANQGSEA. The TCR comes from an adult with an advanced solid tumor such as melanoma, head and neck, liver or kidney cancer. The sample consisted of CD4+ or CD8+ T cells sorted from blood, taken in a trial of the OX40 agonist ivuxolimab. The chain couples TRBV29-1 to TRBJ2-1; D ambiguous. The CDR3 nucleotides are TGCAGCGTGGCTCGGAACGCAGTTGATGAGCAGTTCTTC. It encodes CSVARNAVDEQFF.